Below are 25 T cell receptor beta chains sequenced from a single sample in a study of blood T cell repertoires in COVID-19. TCRdb's table, derived via immunoSEQ multiplex PCR, lists solely in-frame clones and lacks some. Counted here are about 120,000 clones, about 70% occurring once; the ten biggest clones make up around 2%. Sequenced material: peripheral blood. These receptors were obtained from a woman between 70 and 85 years old with acute or convalescent COVID-19.

This chain uses TRBV2 with TRBJ1-1; the D is unclear. Germline values: CDR1 SNHLY, CDR2 FYNNEI. V dropped 2 bases and J dropped 1 base, with 11 bases sitting between them. The CDR3 extends over 15 amino acids. CDR3 region: CASSETGNGNTEAFF. CDR3 coding DNA: TGTGCCAGCAGTGAAACCGGGAATGGGAACACTGAAGCTTTCTTT. The full variable domain, in which reference TRBV2 and TRBJ1-1 provide the parts outside the CDR3, is EPEVTQTPSHQVTQMGQEVILRCVPISNHLYFYWYRQILGQKVEFLVSFYNNEISEKSEIFDDQFSVERPDGSNFTLKIRSTKLEDSAMYFCASSETGNGNTEAFFGQGTRLTVV.

V gene TRBV11-2 combines with J gene TRBJ2-1; 14 positions match TRBD2. With 5 bases clipped from V and 15 bases from J, the junction kept 6 bases outside the gene matches. This CDR3 spans 13 amino acids. CDR1 is SGHAT and CDR2 is FQNNGV in the germline V gene. The CDR3 sequence: CASSTGTSGSRFF. As DNA, the CDR3 is TGTGCCAGCAGCACTGGGACTAGCGGGAGTAGGTTCTTC.

This chain uses TRBV7-2 with TRBJ1-2; 8 bases are shared with TRBD1. Germline V gene sequence: CDR1 SGHTA, CDR2 FQGNSA. This CDR3 region has 15 residues. The ends lost 5 bases at V and 4 bases at J; junction bases unmatched: 9. In DNA, the CDR3 is TGTGCCAGCAGCCCCGCACCGGGACAGGCCTATGGCTACACCTTC. It translates to CASSPAPGQAYGYTF.

The CDR3 here is CASSEAHSYGYTF. Here the CDR3 DNA reads TGTGCCAGCAGTGAAGCTCACAGTTATGGCTACACCTTC. The chain couples TRBV2 to TRBJ1-2; D gene uncertain. The germline V gene encodes CDR1 SNHLY and CDR2 FYNNEI. The CDR3 loop spans 13 amino acids. V was cut by 0 bases and J by 5 bases, with 7 bases left in between.

The chain combines TRBV11-2 with TRBJ2-7; TRBD1 agrees at 11 bases. The V and J ends lost 1 base and 0 bases, in that order; junction bases with no gene match: 2. The CDR3 is made up of 16 amino acids. The germline CDR1 and CDR2 sequences are SGHAT and FQNNGV. In DNA, the CDR3 is TGTGCCAGCAGCTTAGCAGGACAGGGGGCCTCCTACGAGCAGTACTTC. Its protein product is CASSLAGQGASYEQYF.

This clone came up a few times. The gene calls are TRBV19 and TRBJ2-1; 7 bases are a match to TRBD2. Germline lookup yields CDR1 LNHDA and CDR2 SQIVND (reference sequence). The V and J ends lost 5 bases and 3 bases, in that order; junction bases with no gene match: 7. This CDR3 spans 15 amino acids. DNA of the CDR3: TGTGCCAGTAGTCTACGGGGGGACCTCTACAATGAGCAGTTCTTC. Its protein is CASSLRGDLYNEQFF.

This clone was observed a few times. This chain uses TRBV3-1 (or the pseudogene TRBV3-2) with TRBJ2-7; the match to TRBD2 covers 7 bases. In germline, CDR1 is LGHDT, CDR2 YNNKEL (reference sequence). There are 14 residues in the CDR3. Germline trimming cut 4 bases from V and 3 bases from J; bases unmatched to any gene: 6. The CDR3, as DNA: TGTGCCAGCAGCCGTGCGGGGGAAGGCTACGAGCAGTACTTC. This sequence encodes CASSRAGEGYEQYF.

The chain links TRBV11-3 to TRBJ2-7; 9 positions agree with TRBD2. The germline V gene has CDR1 SGHNT and CDR2 YENEEA. V trimming: 2 bases; J trimming: 1 base; junction bases outside the gene matches: 9. The CDR3 covers 17 residues. The CDR3 region has the DNA TGTGCCAGCAGCTTACGAAGACTAGCGGCGCTATCCTACGAGCAGTACTTC. This codes for CASSLRRLAALSYEQYF.

The gene calls are TRBV7-8 and TRBJ1-2; TRBD1 agrees at 8 bases. There are 15 residues in the CDR3. From germline, CDR1 is SGHVS and CDR2 FQNEAQ. V lost 5 bases and J lost 2; bases outside the gene matches: 7. For the CDR3, the DNA is TGTGCCAGCAGCCCTGACAGGGGATGGAACTATGGCTACACCTTC. Translation: CASSPDRGWNYGYTF.

The chain employs TRBV6-5 and TRBJ2-1; no reliable D call. The CDR3 runs to 14 residues. Germline V CDR1 and CDR2: MNHEY, SVGAGI. Trimming took off 2 bases at V and 9 bases at J, with 14 bases between the two ends. The CDR3 is CASSYPPGSGEQFF. The CDR3 bases are TGTGCCAGCAGTTACCCACCGGGTTCCGGTGAGCAGTTCTTC.

This clone was seen a handful of times. This sequence joins TRBV4-1 and TRBJ1-2, with TRBD1 identical over 12 bases. Germline assignment: CDR1 MGHRA and CDR2 YSYEKL. V lost 4 bases, J lost 2 bases, and 8 bases stayed unmatched. This CDR3 comprises 17 residues. The CDR3 DNA is TGCGCCAGCAGCCCTTTGGGACAGGGGGCAGCAAACTATGGCTACACCTTC. The encoded protein is CASSPLGQGAANYGYTF.

The chain is built from TRBV5-6 and TRBJ1-4; tentatively, D is TRBD1 (6 bases). Germline V CDR1 and CDR2: SGHDT, YYEEEE. CDR3 length: 14 residues. Trimming removed 4 bases from V and 5 bases from J, with 12 bases in between. DNA for the CDR3: TGTGCCAGCAGCGGGACACCCCCGAATGAAAAACTGTTTTTT. As protein: CASSGTPPNEKLFF.

The chain uses TRBV4-3 and TRBJ2-1; 8 bases map to TRBD2. V dropped 3 bases and J dropped 6; count of bases not matched to a gene: 7. CDR1 is LGHNA, CDR2 YSLEER, per germline. The CDR3 sequence is 15 residues long. The CDR3 loop reads CASSQGLVSGNEQFF. The CDR3 DNA reads TGCGCCAGCAGCCAGGGACTAGTTAGCGGCAATGAGCAGTTCTTC.

V usage is TRBV5-1 and J usage is TRBJ2-1; 10 bases match TRBD2. CDR3 length: 15 residues. The J segment lost 7 bases and the V segment lost 0 bases, leaving 4 bases of the junction unmatched. CDR1 SGHRS and CDR2 YFSETQ come from the germline V gene. Here the CDR3 reads CASSLVRLAGNEQFF. CDR3 DNA sequence: TGCGCCAGCAGCTTGGTACGACTAGCGGGTAATGAGCAGTTCTTC.

Only a few counts were recorded for this clone. The chain combines TRBV29-1 with TRBJ1-1, with a weak D call TRBD1 (5 bases). The length of the CDR3 is 11 residues. CDR1 and CDR2 (germline): SQVTM, ANQGSEA. Trimming took 6 bases from V and 5 from J, leaving 10 bases between them. CDR3 residues: CSVIGGTEAFF. CDR3 nucleotide sequence: TGCAGCGTAATCGGGGGGACTGAAGCTTTCTTT. Based on the CDR3 plus reference TRBV29-1 and TRBJ1-1, the full variable domain is SAVISQKPSRDICQRGTSLTIQCQVDSQVTMMFWYRQQPGQSLTLIATANQGSEATYESGFVIDKFPISRPNLTFSTLTVSNMSPEDSSIYLCSVIGGTEAFFGQGTRLTVV.

The rearrangement joins TRBV29-1 to TRBJ1-1; 7 nucleotides match TRBD1. Germline loops: CDR1 SQVTM, CDR2 ANQGSEA. J was trimmed by 5 bases and V by 3 bases; bases with no gene match: 6. CDR3 length: 13 amino acids. Here the CDR3 DNA reads TGCAGCGTTGATGTACAGGGGCGAACTGAAGCTTTCTTT. Its translation is CSVDVQGRTEAFF.

The chain uses TRBV29-1 and TRBJ2-1, with 9 bases aligning to TRBD2. Germline V lookup: CDR1 SQVTM, CDR2 ANQGSEA. With V trimmed by 7 bases and J by 6 bases, 13 bases remained unmatched. CDR3 size: 15 residues. The CDR3 nucleotides are TGCAGCGCCCGCTTAGCGGGAGAGCATTTCAATGAGCAGTTCTTC. This gives the protein CSARLAGEHFNEQFF.

This clone was counted a few times. This rearrangement joins TRBV7-9 to TRBJ2-1; TRBD1 agrees at 8 bases. The CDR3 is made up of 13 amino acids. CDR1 and CDR2 from the germline V gene are SEHNR and FQNEAQ (reference sequence). With V trimmed by 4 bases and J by 15 bases, 11 bases remained unmatched. The DNA for the CDR3 is TGTGCCAGCAGCTCAGGATCGGACAGGGTGTTGTTCTTC. Encoded protein: CASSSGSDRVLFF.

The chain combines TRBV7-6 with TRBJ2-1; TRBD1 might be the D (6 bases). The V end lost 2 bases, the J end lost 8 bases, and 10 bases lay between the germline ends. CDR1 is SGHVS and CDR2 is FNYEAQ in the germline V gene. CDR3 length equals 13 residues. CDR3 protein: CASSLRQADEQFF. The CDR3 nucleotides read TGTGCCAGCAGCTTAAGACAGGCCGATGAGCAGTTCTTC. Using reference TRBV7-6 and TRBJ2-1 for the parts outside the CDR3, the full variable domain is GAGVSQSPRYKVTKRGQDVALRCDPISGHVSLYWYRQALGQGPEFLTYFNYEAQQDKSGLPNDRFSAERPEGSISTLTIQRTEQRDSAMYRCASSLRQADEQFFGPGTRLTVL.

The chain links TRBV4-1 to TRBJ1-2, with 10 positions matching TRBD1. Germline assignment: CDR1 MGHRA and CDR2 YSYEKL. This CDR3 comprises 15 residues. Trimming removed 4 bases from V and 7 bases from J; junction bases left unmatched: 9. CDR3 in DNA: TGCGCCAGCAGCCCAGAGGGACAGGGGACTTTTGGCTACACCTTC. It is translated as CASSPEGQGTFGYTF.

The rearrangement uses TRBV19 and TRBJ2-1, with D unresolved. Trimming stripped 0 bases from V and 9 bases from J, with 12 bases between. Looked up from germline, CDR1 is LNHDA and CDR2 is SQIVND (reference sequence). The CDR3 spans 14 residues. The CDR3 bases are TGTGCCAGTAGTATAGAGCCTGTCACGAGTGAGCAGTTCTTC. Translation gives CASSIEPVTSEQFF.

The chain employs TRBV27 and TRBJ1-6, with TRBD1 matching 12 bases. The V gene end was trimmed by 5 bases and the J gene end by 9 bases; junction bases not matched to a gene: 8. Looked up from germline, CDR1 is MNHEY and CDR2 is SMNVEV (reference sequence). This CDR3 contains 16 residues. The chain's CDR3 is CASSLGTGGPASPLHF. The CDR3 DNA follows: TGTGCCAGCAGTCTCGGGACAGGGGGCCCGGCTTCACCCCTCCACTTT.

The V call is TRBV28, the J call TRBJ2-1, with D possibly TRBD2 on 5 matching bases. There are 12 residues in the CDR3. The germline V gene has CDR1 MDHEN and CDR2 SYDVKM. Trimming took 5 bases from V and 10 from J, leaving 12 bases between them. The CDR3 region has the DNA TGTGCCAGCAGTCACCCTCCTAGCGAGCAGTTCTTC. Translated, it gives CASSHPPSEQFF.

This chain connects TRBV5-4 to TRBJ2-7; 11 bases are a match to TRBD2. Germline V gene lookup returns CDR1 SGHNT and CDR2 YYREEE (reference sequence). V lost 4 bases to trimming and J lost 2 bases; unmatched junction nucleotides: 8. The CDR3 length is 16 residues. The CDR3 DNA follows: TGTGCCAGCAGCCGTCAACTAGCGGGGGTAACCTACGAGCAGTACTTC. It translates to CASSRQLAGVTYEQYF.

The V and J genes are TRBV4-1 and TRBJ1-1; 7 bases match TRBD1. J gave up 5 bases and V 1 base, and 7 bases lay outside the gene matches. This CDR3 contains 15 residues. Per the germline V gene, CDR1 is MGHRA and CDR2 is YSYEKL. The CDR3 bases are TGCGCCAGCAGCCAAGCAGACAGGGAGTCGACTGAAGCTTTCTTT. Translated: CASSQADRESTEAFF.